Given below is one T cell receptor (beta chain) in context. This sample is part of a study of blood T cell repertoires in COVID-19. Trimming removed 3 bases from V and 0 bases from J; junction bases left unmatched: 9. The CDR3 length is 16 residues. Germline CDR1 and CDR2: SQVTM and ANQGSEA. Some clones are missing from TCRdb's copy, which holds only in-frame ones; the method was immunoSEQ multiplex PCR. Of 45,000 to 65,000 clones detected, approximately 86% appear once; the ten largest clones hold 15% to 20%. This receptor was identified in a man in his forties with acute or convalescent COVID-19. V and J are TRBV29-1 and TRBJ1-1; 8 positions match TRBD1. The specimen was peripheral blood. CDR3 residues: CSVEGRQGALNTEAFF. CDR3 coding DNA: TGCAGCGTTGAGGGGCGGCAGGGGGCCCTGAACACTGAAGCTTTCTTT.